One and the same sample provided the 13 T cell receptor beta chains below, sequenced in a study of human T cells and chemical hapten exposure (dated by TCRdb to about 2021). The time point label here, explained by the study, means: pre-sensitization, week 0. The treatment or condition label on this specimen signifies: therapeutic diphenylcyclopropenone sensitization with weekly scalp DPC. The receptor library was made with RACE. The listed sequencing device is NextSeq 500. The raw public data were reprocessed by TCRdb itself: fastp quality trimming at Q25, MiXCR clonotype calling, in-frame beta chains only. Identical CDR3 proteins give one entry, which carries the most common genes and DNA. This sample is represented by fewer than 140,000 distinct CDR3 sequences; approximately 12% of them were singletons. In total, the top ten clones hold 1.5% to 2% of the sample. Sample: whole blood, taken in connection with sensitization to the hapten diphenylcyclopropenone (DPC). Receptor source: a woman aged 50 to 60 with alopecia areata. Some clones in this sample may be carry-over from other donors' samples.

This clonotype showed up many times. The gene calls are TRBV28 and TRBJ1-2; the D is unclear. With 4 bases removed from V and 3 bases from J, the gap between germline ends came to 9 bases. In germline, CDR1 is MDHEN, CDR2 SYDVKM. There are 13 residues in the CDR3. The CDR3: CASSSNMDYGYTF. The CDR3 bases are TGTGCCAGCAGTTCTAATATGGACTATGGCTACACCTTC.

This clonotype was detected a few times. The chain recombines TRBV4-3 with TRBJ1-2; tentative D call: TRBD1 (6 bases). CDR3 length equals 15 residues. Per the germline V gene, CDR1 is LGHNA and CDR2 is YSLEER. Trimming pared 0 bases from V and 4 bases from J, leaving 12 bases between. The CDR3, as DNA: TGCGCCAGCAGCCAAGATCAGGGGCGCGGCTATGGCTACACCTTC. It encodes CASSQDQGRGYGYTF.

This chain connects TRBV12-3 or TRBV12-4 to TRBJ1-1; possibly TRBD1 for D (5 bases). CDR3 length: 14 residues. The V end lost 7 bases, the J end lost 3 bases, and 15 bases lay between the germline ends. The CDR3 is CASTKGLRDTEAFF. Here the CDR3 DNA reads TGTGCCAGCACTAAGGGACTTCGGGACACTGAAGCTTTCTTT.

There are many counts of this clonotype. CDR3 amino acids: CASSPTKGSRTGELFF. The CDR3 nucleotides read TGTGCCAGCTCTCCTACGAAGGGGTCGAGGACCGGGGAGCTGTTTTTT. This chain joins TRBV11-2 and TRBJ2-2, with D possibly being TRBD1 (5 bases). V dropped 8 bases and J dropped 5 bases, with 21 bases sitting between them. This CDR3 has 16 amino acids. Germline-derived CDR1 and CDR2 are SGHAT and FQNNGV. The full variable domain, its missing parts supplied by reference TRBV11-2 and TRBJ2-2, is EAGVAQSPRYKIIEKRQSVAFWCNPISGHATLYWYQQILGQGPKLLIQFQNNGVVDDSQLPKDRFSAERLKGVDSTLKIQPAKLEDSAVYLCASSPTKGSRTGELFFGEGSRLTVL.

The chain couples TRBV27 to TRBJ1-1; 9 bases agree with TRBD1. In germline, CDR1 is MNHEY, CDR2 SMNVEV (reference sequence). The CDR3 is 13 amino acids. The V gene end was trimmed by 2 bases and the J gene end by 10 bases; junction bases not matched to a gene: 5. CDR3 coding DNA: TGTGCCAGCAGTTTAGTGGGACAGGGTCGAGCTTTCTTT. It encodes CASSLVGQGRAFF.

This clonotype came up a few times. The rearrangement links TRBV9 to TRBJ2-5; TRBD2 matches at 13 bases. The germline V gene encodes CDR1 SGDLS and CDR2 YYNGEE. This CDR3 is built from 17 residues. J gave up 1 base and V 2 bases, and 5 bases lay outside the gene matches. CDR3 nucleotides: TGTGCCAGCAGCGTTAGAGGGACTAGCGGGGTCCAAGAGACCCAGTACTTC. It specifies CASSVRGTSGVQETQYF.

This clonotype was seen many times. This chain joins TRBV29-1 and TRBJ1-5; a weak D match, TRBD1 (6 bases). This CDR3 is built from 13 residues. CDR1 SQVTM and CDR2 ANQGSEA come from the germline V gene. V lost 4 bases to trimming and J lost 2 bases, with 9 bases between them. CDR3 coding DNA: TGCAGCGTTGTACAGGGAGGCAATCAGCCCCAGCATTTT. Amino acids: CSVVQGGNQPQHF.

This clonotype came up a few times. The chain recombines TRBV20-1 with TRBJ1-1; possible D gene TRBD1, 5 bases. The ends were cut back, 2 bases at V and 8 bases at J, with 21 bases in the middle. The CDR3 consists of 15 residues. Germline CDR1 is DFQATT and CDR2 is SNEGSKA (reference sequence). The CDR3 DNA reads TGCAGTGCTAGACCGCCCACCGGGGGTTCGGCGGAAGCTTTCTTT. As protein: CSARPPTGGSAEAFF.

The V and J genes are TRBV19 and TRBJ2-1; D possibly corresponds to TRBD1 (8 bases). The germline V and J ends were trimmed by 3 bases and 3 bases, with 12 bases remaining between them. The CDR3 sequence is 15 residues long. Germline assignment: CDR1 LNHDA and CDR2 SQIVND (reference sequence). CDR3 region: CASSITGGVYNEQFF. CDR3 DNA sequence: TGTGCCAGTAGTATTACAGGGGGGGTCTACAATGAGCAGTTCTTC.

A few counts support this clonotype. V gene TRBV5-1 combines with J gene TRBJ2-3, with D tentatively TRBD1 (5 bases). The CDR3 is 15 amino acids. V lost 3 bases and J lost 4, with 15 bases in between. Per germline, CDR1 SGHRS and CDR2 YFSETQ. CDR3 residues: CASSSQGSSADTQYF. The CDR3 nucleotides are TGCGCCAGCAGCTCCCAGGGCAGTTCCGCAGATACGCAGTATTTT.

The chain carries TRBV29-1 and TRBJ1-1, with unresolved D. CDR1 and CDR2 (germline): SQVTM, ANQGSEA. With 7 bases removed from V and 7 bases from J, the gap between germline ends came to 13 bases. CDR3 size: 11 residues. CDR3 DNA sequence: TGCAGCGGACGTACCGGGGTTGAAGCTTTCTTT. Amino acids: CSGRTGVEAFF.

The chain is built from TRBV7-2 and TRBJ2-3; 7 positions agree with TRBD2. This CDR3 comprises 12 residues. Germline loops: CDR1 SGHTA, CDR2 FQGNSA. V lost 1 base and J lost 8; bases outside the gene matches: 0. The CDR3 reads CASSLGGGTQYF. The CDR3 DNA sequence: TGTGCCAGCAGCTTAGGCGGGGGTACGCAGTATTTT.

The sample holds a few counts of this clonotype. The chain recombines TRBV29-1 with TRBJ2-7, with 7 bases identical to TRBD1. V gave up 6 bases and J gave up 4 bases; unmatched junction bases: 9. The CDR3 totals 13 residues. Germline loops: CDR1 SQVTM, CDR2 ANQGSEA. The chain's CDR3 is CSVRGQSTYEQYF. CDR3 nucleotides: TGCAGCGTGAGGGGACAGTCCACATACGAGCAGTACTTC.